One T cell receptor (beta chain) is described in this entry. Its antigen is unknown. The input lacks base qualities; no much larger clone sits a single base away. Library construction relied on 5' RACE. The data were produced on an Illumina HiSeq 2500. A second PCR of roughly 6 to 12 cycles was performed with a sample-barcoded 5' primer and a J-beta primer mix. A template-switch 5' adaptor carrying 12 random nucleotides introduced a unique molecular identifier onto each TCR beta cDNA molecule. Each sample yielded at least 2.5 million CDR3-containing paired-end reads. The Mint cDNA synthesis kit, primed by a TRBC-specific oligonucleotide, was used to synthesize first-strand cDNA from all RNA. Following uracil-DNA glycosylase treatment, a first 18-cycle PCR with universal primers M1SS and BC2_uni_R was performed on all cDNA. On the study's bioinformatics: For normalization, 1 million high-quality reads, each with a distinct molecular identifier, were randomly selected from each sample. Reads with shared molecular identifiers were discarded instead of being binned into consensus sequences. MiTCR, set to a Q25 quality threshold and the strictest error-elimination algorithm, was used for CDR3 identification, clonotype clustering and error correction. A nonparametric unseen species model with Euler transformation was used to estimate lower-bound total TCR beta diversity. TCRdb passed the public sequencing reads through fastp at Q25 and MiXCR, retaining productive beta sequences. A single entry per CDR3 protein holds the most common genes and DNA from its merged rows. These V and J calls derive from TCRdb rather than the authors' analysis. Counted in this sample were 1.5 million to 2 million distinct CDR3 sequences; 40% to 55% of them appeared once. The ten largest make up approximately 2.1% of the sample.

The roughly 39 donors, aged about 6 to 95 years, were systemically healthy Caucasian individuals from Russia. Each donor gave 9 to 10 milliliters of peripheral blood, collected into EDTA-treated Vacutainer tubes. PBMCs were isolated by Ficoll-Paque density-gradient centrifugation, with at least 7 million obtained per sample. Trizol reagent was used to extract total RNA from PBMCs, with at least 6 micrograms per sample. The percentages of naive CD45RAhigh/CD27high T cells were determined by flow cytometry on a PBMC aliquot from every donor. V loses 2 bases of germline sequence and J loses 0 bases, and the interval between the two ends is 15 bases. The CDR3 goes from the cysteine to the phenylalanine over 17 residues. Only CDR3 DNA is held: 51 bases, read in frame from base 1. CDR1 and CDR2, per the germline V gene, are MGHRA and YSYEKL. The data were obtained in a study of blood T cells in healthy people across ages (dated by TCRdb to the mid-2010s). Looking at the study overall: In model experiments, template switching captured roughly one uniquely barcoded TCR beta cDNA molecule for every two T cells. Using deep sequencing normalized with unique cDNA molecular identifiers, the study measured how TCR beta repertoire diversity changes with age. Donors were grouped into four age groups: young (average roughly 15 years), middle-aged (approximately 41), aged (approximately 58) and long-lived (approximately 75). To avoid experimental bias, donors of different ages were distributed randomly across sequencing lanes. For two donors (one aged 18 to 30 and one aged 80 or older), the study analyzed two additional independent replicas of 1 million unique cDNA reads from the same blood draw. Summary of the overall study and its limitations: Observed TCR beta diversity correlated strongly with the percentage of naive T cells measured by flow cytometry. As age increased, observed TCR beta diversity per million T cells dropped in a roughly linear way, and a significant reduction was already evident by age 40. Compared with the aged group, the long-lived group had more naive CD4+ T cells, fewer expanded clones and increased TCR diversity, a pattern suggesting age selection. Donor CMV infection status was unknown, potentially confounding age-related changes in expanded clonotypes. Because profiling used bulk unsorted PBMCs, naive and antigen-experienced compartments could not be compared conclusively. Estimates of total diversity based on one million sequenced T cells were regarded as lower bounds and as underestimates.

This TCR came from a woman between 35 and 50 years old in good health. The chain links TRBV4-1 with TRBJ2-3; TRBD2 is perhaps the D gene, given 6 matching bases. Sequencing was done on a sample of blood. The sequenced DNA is TGCGCCAGCAGCCAATCTGCCGGGACTTGGAGCACAGATACGCAGTATTTT. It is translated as CASSQSAGTWSTDTQYF.